This T cell receptor (beta chain) was observed in a study of graft-versus-host responses after intestinal transplantation. The CDR3 loop spans 15 amino acids. V lost 6 bases to trimming and J lost 7 bases; unmatched junction nucleotides: 14. The V gene's germline CDR1 is SNHLY and CDR2 FYNNEI. Clones were sequenced by immunoSEQ multiplex PCR, and TCRdb holds only the in-frame ones, with some missing. The table shows 80,000 to 100,000 clones, with about 90% occurring only once. This clone was seen only once. Its antigen is currently unknown. Source: unstimulated CD4+ T cells sorted from spleen or lymph node cells, taken before intestinal transplant. This sequence joins TRBV2 and TRBJ2-7, with TRBD1 identical over 8 bases. The clonotype originates from a human donor who received an intestinal transplant. The CDR3 region is CASRPPGQESREQYF. The CDR3 coding sequence is TGTGCCAGCAGGCCCCCGGGACAGGAATCGAGGGAGCAGTACTTC. Using reference TRBV2 and TRBJ2-7 for the parts outside the CDR3, the full variable domain is EPEVTQTPSHQVTQMGQEVILRCVPISNHLYFYWYRQILGQKVEFLVSFYNNEISEKSEIFDDQFSVERPDGSNFTLKIRSTKLEDSAMYFCASRPPGQESREQYFGPGTRLTVT.